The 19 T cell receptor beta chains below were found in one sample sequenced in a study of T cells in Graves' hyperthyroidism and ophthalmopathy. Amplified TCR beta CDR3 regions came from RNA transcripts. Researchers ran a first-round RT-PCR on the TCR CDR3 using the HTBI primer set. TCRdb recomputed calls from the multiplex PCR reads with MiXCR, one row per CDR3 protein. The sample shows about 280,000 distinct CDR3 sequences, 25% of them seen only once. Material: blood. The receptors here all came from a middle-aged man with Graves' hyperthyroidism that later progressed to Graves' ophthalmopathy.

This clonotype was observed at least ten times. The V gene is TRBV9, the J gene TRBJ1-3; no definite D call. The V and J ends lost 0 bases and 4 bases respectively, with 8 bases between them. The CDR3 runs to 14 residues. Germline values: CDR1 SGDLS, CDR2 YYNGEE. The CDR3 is CASSVAPGGNTIYF. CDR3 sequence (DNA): TGTGCCAGCAGCGTAGCCCCCGGAGGAAACACCATATATTTT.

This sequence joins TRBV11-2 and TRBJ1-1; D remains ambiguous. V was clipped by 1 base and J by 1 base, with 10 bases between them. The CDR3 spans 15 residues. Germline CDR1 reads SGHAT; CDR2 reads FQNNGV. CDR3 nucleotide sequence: TGTGCCAGCAGCTTAGGCAGGCCGGGGAACACTGAAGCTTTCTTT. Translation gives CASSLGRPGNTEAFF. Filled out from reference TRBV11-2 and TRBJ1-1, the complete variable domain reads EAGVAQSPRYKIIEKRQSVAFWCNPISGHATLYWYQQILGQGPKLLIQFQNNGVVDDSQLPKDRFSAERLKGVDSTLKIQPAKLEDSAVYLCASSLGRPGNTEAFFGQGTRLTVV.

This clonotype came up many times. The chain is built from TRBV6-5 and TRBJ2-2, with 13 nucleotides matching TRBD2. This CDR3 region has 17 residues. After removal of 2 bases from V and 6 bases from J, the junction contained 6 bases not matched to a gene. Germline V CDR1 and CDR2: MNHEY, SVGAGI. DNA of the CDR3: TGTGCCAGCAGTTACCGGACTAGCGGGAGATGGGCCGGGGAGCTGTTTTTT. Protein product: CASSYRTSGRWAGELFF.

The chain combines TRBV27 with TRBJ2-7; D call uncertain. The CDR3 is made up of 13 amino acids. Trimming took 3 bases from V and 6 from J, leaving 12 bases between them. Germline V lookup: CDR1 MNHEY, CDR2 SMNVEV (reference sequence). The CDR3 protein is CASSFDKVPEQYF. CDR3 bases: TGTGCCAGCAGTTTTGATAAGGTACCCGAGCAGTACTTC.

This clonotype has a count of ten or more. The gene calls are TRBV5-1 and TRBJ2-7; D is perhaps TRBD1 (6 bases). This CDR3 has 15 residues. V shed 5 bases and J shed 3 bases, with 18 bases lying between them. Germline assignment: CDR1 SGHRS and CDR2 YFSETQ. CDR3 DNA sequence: TGCGCCAGCAGATCGACTGGACAGCCGTACTACGAGCAGTACTTC. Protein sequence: CASRSTGQPYYEQYF.

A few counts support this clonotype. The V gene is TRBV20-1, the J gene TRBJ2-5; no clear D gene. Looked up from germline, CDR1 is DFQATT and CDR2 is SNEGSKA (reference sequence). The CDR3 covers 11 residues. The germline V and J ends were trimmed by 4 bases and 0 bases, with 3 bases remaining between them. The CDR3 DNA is TGCAGTGCTACAGACCAAGAGACCCAGTACTTC. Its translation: CSATDQETQYF.

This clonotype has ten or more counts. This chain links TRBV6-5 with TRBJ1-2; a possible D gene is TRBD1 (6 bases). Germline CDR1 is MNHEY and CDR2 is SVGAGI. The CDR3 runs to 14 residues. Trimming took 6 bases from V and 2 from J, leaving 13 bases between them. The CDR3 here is CASSAMQGNYGYTF. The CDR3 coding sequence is TGTGCCAGCAGCGCCATGCAGGGGAACTATGGCTACACCTTC.

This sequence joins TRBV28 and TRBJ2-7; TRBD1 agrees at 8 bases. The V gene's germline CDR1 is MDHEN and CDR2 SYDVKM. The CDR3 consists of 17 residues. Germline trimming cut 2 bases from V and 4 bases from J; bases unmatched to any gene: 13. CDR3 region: CASSLPFGQGRWYEQYF. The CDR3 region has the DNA TGTGCCAGCAGTTTACCCTTTGGACAGGGAAGGTGGTACGAGCAGTACTTC.

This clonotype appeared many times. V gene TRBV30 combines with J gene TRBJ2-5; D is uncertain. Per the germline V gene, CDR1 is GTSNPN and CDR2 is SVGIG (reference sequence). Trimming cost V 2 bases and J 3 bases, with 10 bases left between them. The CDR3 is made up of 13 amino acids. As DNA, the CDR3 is TGTGCCTGGAGTCGCGGATTCAAAGAGACCCAGTACTTC. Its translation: CAWSRGFKETQYF.

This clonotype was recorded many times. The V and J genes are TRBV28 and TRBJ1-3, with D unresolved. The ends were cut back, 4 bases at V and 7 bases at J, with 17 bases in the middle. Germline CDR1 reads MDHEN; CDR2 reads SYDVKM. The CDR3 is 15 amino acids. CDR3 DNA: TGTGCCAGCAGTTCCCCGATAGGCCGTGGTAACACCATATATTTT. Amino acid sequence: CASSSPIGRGNTIYF.

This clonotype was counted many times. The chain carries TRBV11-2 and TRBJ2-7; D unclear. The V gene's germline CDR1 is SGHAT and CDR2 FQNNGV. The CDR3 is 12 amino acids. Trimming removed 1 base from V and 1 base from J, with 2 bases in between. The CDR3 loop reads CASSLVSYEQYF. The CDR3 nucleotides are TGTGCCAGCAGCTTAGTTTCCTACGAGCAGTACTTC.

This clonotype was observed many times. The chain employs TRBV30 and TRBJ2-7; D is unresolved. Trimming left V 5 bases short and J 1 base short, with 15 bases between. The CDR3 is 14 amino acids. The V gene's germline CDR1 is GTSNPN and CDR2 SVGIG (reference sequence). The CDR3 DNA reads TGTGCCTGGGAAGGATCCGGGCGATCCTACGAGCAGTACTTC. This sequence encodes CAWEGSGRSYEQYF.

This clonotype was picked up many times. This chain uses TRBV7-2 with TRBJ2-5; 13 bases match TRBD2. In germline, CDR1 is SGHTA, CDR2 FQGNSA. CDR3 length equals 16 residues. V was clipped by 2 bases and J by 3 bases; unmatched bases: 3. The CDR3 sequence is CASSLLGLAGKETQYF. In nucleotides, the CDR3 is TGTGCCAGCAGCTTACTGGGACTAGCGGGAAAAGAGACCCAGTACTTC.

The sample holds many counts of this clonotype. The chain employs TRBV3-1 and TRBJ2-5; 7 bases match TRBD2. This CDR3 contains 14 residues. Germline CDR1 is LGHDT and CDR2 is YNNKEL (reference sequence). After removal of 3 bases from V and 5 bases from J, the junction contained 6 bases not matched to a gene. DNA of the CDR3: TGTGCCAGCAGCCACGAAAGCGGGATGGAGACCCAGTACTTC. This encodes CASSHESGMETQYF.

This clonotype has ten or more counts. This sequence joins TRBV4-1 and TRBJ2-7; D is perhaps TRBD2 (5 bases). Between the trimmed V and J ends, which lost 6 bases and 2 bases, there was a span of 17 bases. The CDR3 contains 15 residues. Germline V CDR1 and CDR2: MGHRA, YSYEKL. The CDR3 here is CASSRITDSTYEQYF. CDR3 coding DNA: TGCGCCAGCAGTCGTATAACGGACTCGACCTACGAGCAGTACTTC.

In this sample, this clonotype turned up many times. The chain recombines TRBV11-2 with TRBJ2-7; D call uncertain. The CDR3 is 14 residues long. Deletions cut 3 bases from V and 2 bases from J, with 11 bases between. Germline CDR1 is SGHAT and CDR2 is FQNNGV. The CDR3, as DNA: TGTGCCAGCAGCTTTTCGGTCCGTGCCTACGAGCAGTACTTC. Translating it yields CASSFSVRAYEQYF.

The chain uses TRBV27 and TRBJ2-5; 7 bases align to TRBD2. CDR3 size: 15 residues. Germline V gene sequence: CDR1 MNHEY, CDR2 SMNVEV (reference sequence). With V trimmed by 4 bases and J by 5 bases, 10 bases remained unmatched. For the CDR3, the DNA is TGTGCCAGCAGTTCCCAGCGCGGGAGTCGGGAGACCCAGTACTTC. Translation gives CASSSQRGSRETQYF.

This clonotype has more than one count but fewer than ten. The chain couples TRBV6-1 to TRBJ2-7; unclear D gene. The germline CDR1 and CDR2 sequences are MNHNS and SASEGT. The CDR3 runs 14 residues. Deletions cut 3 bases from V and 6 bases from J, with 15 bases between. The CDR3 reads CASSESGPFPEQYF. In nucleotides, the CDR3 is TGTGCCAGCAGTGAGTCCGGGCCGTTTCCCGAGCAGTACTTC.

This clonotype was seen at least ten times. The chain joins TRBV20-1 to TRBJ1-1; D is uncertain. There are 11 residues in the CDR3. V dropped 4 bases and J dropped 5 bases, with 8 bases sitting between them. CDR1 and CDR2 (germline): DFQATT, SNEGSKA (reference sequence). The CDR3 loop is CSATTGTEAFF. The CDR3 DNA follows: TGCAGTGCTACCACCGGGACTGAAGCTTTCTTT.